This T cell receptor (beta chain) originates from a study of T cell responses to AZD1222 COVID-19 vaccine. Only in-frame clones appear in the TCRdb table, and some are missing; sequencing was by immunoSEQ multiplex PCR. There are about 200,000 clones in the sample; approximately 94% occur only once, and 3.6% lies in the top ten. This CDR3 region has 13 residues. Sequenced material: peripheral blood, taken 28 days after the second dose of the MenACWY control vaccine. The rearrangement uses TRBV21-1 and TRBJ1-6; TRBD1, the table's D call, lacks a check against the DNA. TRBV21-1 is listed as a pseudogene. The TCR was taken from an adult who received the MenACWY meningococcal vaccine as a control. The CDR3, as DNA: TGTGCCAGAGTAGGGGGCGAACGTTCACCCCTCCACTTT. Amino acid sequence: CARVGGERSPLHF.